This TCR beta chain was sequenced during a study of T cell clonotyping in hematopoietic cell transplantation. The CDR3 spans 11 residues. Germline CDR1 is DFQATT and CDR2 is SNEGSKA (reference sequence). V was cut by 0 bases and J by 6 bases, with 5 bases left in between. Some clones are missing from TCRdb's copy, which holds only in-frame ones; the method was immunoSEQ multiplex PCR. The sample includes 15,000 or so clones, 80% to 90% of them seen just once. The V call is TRBV20-1, the J call TRBJ2-5; unclear D gene. Material: peripheral blood mononuclear cells. The TCR comes from a middle-aged woman in good health. Some clones in this sample may be carry-over from other donors' samples. The CDR3 DNA is TGCAGTGCTAGAGATCTAAAGACCCAGTACTTC. Translation: CSARDLKTQYF.